A single sample gave rise to the 13 T cell receptor beta chains below, sequenced in a study of blood T cell repertoires in COVID-19 (dated by TCRdb to 2020 to 2022). Library prep was done by the immunoSEQ multiplex PCR assay. In its TCRdb copy, this immuneACCESS table keeps in-frame sequences only and misses some clones. Where compared with another copy, unresolved V genes explain less than half of these, and the others have no known cause. This sample is represented by about 220,000 clones; 82% of them were singletons. About 3.6% of the sample goes to the ten largest clones. Sample: peripheral blood. The receptors originated from a woman of 80 years or more with acute or convalescent COVID-19.

The CDR3: CASSPGLAGDTQYF. In DNA form, the CDR3 reads TGTGCCAGCAGCCCCGGGCTAGCGGGGGATACGCAGTATTTT. This chain links TRBV7-3 with TRBJ2-3; 9 bases fit TRBD2. CDR3 length equals 14 residues. The trim removed 5 bases at V and 6 bases at J, leaving 6 bases unmatched. Germline V gene lookup returns CDR1 SGHTA and CDR2 FQGTGA. Combining the CDR3 with reference TRBV7-3 and TRBJ2-3 gives the whole variable domain GAGVSQTPSNKVTEKGKYVELRCDPISGHTALYWYRQSLGQGPEFLIYFQGTGAADDSGLPNDRFFAVRPEGSVSTLKIQRTERGDSAVYLCASSPGLAGDTQYFGPGTRLTVL.

The rearrangement links TRBV5-1 to TRBJ2-5; 10 positions match TRBD2. With V trimmed by 3 bases and J by 5 bases, 1 base remained unmatched. CDR1 and CDR2 from the germline V gene are SGHRS and YFSETQ. The CDR3 sequence is 13 residues long. CDR3 loop: CASSSGLAETQYF. In DNA form, the CDR3 reads TGCGCCAGCAGCTCGGGACTAGCGGAGACCCAGTACTTC. Supplemented by reference TRBV5-1 and TRBJ2-5, the full variable domain reads KAGVTQTPRYLIKTRGQQVTLSCSPISGHRSVSWYQQTPGQGLQFLFEYFSETQRNKGNFPGRFSGRQFSNSRSEMNVSTLELGDSALYLCASSSGLAETQYFGPGTRLLVL.

The rearrangement joins TRBV7-4 to TRBJ2-5; 12 bases map to TRBD2. The germline gives CDR1 SGHVT, CDR2 SQSDAQ. The CDR3 totals 21 residues. Losses at the gene ends were 5 bases for V and 5 bases for J; bases not matched to a gene: 24. This chain's CDR3 is CASSPGPLAGGMRGGHETQYF. CDR3 nucleotide sequence: TGTGCCAGCAGCCCGGGCCCGCTAGCGGGGGGGATGCGGGGGGGCCATGAGACCCAGTACTTC.

To note about this clone: The sample contains more than one DNA sequence encoding this CDR3. This rearrangement joins TRBV18 to TRBJ2-7, with D uncertain. The V gene lost 3 bases and the J gene lost 3 bases, with 12 bases spanning the gap. Germline CDR1 KGHSH, CDR2 LQKENI. This CDR3 spans 14 amino acids. The CDR3 is CASSPPGQDYEQYF. CDR3 in DNA: TGTGCCAGCTCACCCCCCGGTCAAGACTACGAGCAGTACTTC.

This CDR3 is CASSARTEAFF. Here the CDR3 DNA reads TGTGCCAGCAGTGCACGGACTGAAGCTTTCTTT. V is TRBV6-6 and J is TRBJ1-1; D gene ambiguous. Germline CDR1 reads MNHNY; CDR2 reads SVGAGI (reference sequence). The CDR3 runs to 11 residues. Trimming pared 5 bases from V and 5 bases from J, leaving 6 bases between.

This clone was observed once. This chain connects TRBV10-3 to TRBJ1-1; TRBD1 is a possible D gene (5 bases). The CDR3 is 13 amino acids. Germline CDR1 reads ENHRY; CDR2 reads SYGVKD. Trimming left V 10 bases short and J 2 bases short, with 14 bases between. The CDR3 is CATLTTVNTEAFF. CDR3 sequence (DNA): TGTGCCACCCTTACGACAGTCAACACTGAAGCTTTCTTT.

The genes are TRBV28 and TRBJ1-2; 11 bases match TRBD1. The V gene's germline CDR1 is MDHEN and CDR2 SYDVKM. Trimming removed 6 bases from V and 5 bases from J; junction bases left unmatched: 11. The CDR3 is made up of 16 amino acids. CDR3 nucleotides: TGTGCCAGCAGCCGCTGGACAGGGGGCGCGGGGTATGGCTACACCTTC. Encoded protein: CASSRWTGGAGYGYTF.

This clone has only one observation. The CDR3 DNA follows: TGTGCCAGCACCGTCATGACAGTGACCGGGGAGCTGTTTTTT. Its protein product is CASTVMTVTGELFF. The chain combines TRBV7-9 with TRBJ2-2; D possibly corresponds to TRBD1 (5 bases). V was cut by 7 bases and J by 5 bases, with 14 bases left in between. The germline V gene has CDR1 SEHNR and CDR2 FQNEAQ (reference sequence). The CDR3 runs to 14 residues.

The count of this clone is one. J is TRBJ2-2 and V is TRBV6-5; TRBD1 matches at 8 bases. This CDR3 has 12 amino acids. Germline CDR1 MNHEY, CDR2 SVGAGI. V shed 7 bases, J shed 7 bases, and the junction held 2 bases outside the gene matches. The CDR3 coding sequence is TGTGCCAGCACAGGGACAGGCGGGGAGCTGTTTTTT. Translating gives CASTGTGGELFF.

The chain couples TRBV5-1 to TRBJ1-3, with D possibly matching TRBD1 (6 bases). V shed 3 bases and J shed 2 bases, with 12 bases lying between them. CDR1 is SGHRS and CDR2 is YFSETQ in the germline V gene. This CDR3 contains 15 residues. The CDR3 DNA is TGCGCCAGCAGCTCCACAGGGATGCCTGGAAACACCATATATTTT. Encoded protein: CASSSTGMPGNTIYF. The whole variable domain, remainder taken from reference TRBV5-1 and TRBJ1-3, is KAGVTQTPRYLIKTRGQQVTLSCSPISGHRSVSWYQQTPGQGLQFLFEYFSETQRNKGNFPGRFSGRQFSNSRSEMNVSTLELGDSALYLCASSSTGMPGNTIYFGEGSWLTVV.

This chain joins TRBV12-5 and TRBJ1-4, with 7 bases lining up with TRBD1. CDR3 length equals 15 residues. With 1 base clipped from V and 9 bases from J, the junction kept 8 bases outside the gene matches. From germline, CDR1 is LGHNT and CDR2 FRNRAP. DNA of the CDR3: TGTGCTAGTGGTTTGGAAGGGGGCATGAATAAAAAACTGTTTTTT. Translation gives CASGLEGGMNKKLFF.

V usage is TRBV2 and J usage is TRBJ2-7, with 10 bases matching TRBD2. This CDR3 is built from 14 residues. Germline V lookup: CDR1 SNHLY, CDR2 FYNNEI. V lost 6 bases and J lost 7; bases outside the gene matches: 9. CDR3 nucleotide sequence: TGTGCCAGCAGCGAACTTCTAGCGGGGGTAGAGCAGTACTTC. It translates to CASSELLAGVEQYF.

The chain joins TRBV28 to TRBJ1-2, with 7 bases identical to TRBD1. CDR1 MDHEN and CDR2 SYDVKM come from the germline V gene. J was trimmed by 6 bases and V by 5 bases; bases with no gene match: 9. CDR3 length: 14 amino acids. CDR3 amino acids: CASSTGQLRDGYTF. The CDR3 DNA is TGTGCCAGCAGTACGGGACAGTTAAGGGATGGCTACACCTTC.